The present T cell receptor beta chain was sequenced within a study of shared clonotypes between healthy human individuals. TCRdb's table, derived via immunoSEQ multiplex PCR, lists solely in-frame clones and lacks some. The repertoire holds fewer than 3 million clones, with less than 95% as singletons. Negatively enriched CD4+ T cells were divided by CD45RA into naive and memory. The sequence was collected from a man aged 18-30 years in good health. Some clones in this sample may be carry-over from other donors' samples. Specimen: naive CD4+ T cells from PBMCs. Specified subset: CD45RA+ positively selected.

CDR3 region: CASRSGELTDTQYF. In nucleotides, the CDR3 is TGCGCCAGCAGATCGGGAGAGTTGACAGATACGCAGTATTTT. The gene calls are TRBV5-1 and TRBJ2-3; tentative D call: TRBD2 (6 bases). Germline assignment: CDR1 SGHRS and CDR2 YFSETQ. The CDR3 loop spans 14 amino acids. Between the trimmed V and J ends, which lost 5 bases and 3 bases, there was a span of 13 bases. The full variable domain, rest sourced from reference TRBV5-1 and TRBJ2-3, is KAGVTQTPRYLIKTRGQQVTLSCSPISGHRSVSWYQQTPGQGLQFLFEYFSETQRNKGNFPGRFSGRQFSNSRSEMNVSTLELGDSALYLCASRSGELTDTQYFGPGTRLTVL.